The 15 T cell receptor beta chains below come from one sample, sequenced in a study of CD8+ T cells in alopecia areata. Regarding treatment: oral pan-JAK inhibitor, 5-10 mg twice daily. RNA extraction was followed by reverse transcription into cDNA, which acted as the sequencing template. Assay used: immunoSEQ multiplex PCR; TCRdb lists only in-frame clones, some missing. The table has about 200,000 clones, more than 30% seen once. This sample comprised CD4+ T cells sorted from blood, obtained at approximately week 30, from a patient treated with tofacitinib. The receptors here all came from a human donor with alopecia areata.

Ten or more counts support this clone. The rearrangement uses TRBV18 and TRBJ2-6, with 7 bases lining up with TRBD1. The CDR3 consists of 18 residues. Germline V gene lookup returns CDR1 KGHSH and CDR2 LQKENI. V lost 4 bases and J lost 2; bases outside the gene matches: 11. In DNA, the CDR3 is TGTGCCAGCTCACTTAGGACAGGCCCCTCTCCTGGGGCCAACGTCCTGACTTTC. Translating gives CASSLRTGPSPGANVLTF.

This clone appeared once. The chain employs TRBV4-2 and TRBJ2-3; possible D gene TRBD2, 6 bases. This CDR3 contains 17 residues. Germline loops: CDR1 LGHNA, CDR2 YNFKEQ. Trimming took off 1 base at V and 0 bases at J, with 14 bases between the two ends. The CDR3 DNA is TGTGCCAGCAGCCAAGGGGACTCACATCAAAGCACAGATACGCAGTATTTT. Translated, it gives CASSQGDSHQSTDTQYF.

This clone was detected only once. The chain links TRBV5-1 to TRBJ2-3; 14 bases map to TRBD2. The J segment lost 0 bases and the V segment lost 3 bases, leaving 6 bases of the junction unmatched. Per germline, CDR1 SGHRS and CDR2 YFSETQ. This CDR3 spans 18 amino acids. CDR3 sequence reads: CASSWGTSGGPSTDTQYF. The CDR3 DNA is TGCGCCAGCAGCTGGGGGACTAGCGGGGGCCCAAGCACAGATACGCAGTATTTT. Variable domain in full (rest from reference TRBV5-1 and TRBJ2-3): KAGVTQTPRYLIKTRGQQVTLSCSPISGHRSVSWYQQTPGQGLQFLFEYFSETQRNKGNFPGRFSGRQFSNSRSEMNVSTLELGDSALYLCASSWGTSGGPSTDTQYFGPGTRLTVL.

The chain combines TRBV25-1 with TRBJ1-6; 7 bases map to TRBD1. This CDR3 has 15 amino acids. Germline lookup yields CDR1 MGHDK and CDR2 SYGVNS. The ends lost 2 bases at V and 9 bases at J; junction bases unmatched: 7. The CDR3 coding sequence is TGTGCCAGCAGTGAACAGGGGGGACGGTCTTCACCCCTCCACTTT. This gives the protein CASSEQGGRSSPLHF.

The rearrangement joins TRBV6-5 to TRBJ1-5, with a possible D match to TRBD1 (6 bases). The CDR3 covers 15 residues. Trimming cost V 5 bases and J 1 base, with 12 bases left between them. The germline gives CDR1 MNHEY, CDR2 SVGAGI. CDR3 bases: TGTGCCAGCAGTACCCAGGACAGAAGCAATCAGCCCCAGCATTTT. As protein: CASSTQDRSNQPQHF.

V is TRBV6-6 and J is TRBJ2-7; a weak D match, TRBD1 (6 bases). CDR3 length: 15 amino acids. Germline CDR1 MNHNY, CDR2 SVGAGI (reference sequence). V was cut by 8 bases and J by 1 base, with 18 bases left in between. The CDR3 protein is CASGLAAGASYEQYF. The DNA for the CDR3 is TGTGCCAGCGGCCTTGCGGCAGGGGCGTCCTACGAGCAGTACTTC.

In DNA, the CDR3 is TGCGCCAGCAGCCAAGTTGGGGGGAGTGGGGCCAACGTCCTGACTTTC. Its protein product is CASSQVGGSGANVLTF. The V and J genes are TRBV4-1 and TRBJ2-6; D might be TRBD2 (6 bases). The germline V gene encodes CDR1 MGHRA and CDR2 YSYEKL. The length of the CDR3 is 16 residues. Trimming took off 1 base at V and 3 bases at J, with 10 bases between the two ends.

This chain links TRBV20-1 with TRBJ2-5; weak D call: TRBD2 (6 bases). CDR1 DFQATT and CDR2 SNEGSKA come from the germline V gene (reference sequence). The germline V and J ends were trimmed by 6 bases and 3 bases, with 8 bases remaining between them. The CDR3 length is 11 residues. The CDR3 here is CSAGGKETQYF. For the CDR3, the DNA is TGCAGTGCGGGAGGAAAAGAGACCCAGTACTTC.

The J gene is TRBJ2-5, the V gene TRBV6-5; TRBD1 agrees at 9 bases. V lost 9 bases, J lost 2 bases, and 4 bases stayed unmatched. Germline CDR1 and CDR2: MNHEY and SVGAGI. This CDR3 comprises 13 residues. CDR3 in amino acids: CASRGTGQETQYF. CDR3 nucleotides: TGTGCCAGTAGGGGGACAGGGCAAGAGACCCAGTACTTC.

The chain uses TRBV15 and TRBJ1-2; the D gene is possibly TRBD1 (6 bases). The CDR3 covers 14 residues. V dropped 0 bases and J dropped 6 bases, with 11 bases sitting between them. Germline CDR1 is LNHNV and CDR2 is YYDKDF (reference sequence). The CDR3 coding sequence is TGTGCCACCAGCAGAGATGACAGGATCGATGGCTACACCTTC. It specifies CATSRDDRIDGYTF.

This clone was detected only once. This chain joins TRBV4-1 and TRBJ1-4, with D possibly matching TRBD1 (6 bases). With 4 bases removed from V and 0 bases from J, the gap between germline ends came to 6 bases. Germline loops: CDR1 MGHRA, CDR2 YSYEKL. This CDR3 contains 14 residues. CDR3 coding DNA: TGCGCCAGCAGCCGGACAGCAACTAATGAAAAACTGTTTTTT. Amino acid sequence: CASSRTATNEKLFF.

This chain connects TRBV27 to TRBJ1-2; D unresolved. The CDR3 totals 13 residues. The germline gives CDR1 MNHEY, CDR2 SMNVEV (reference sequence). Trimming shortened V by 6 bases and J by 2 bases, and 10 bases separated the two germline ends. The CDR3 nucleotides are TGTGCCAGCAGGAGAGAGGGCAACTATGGCTACACCTTC. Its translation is CASRREGNYGYTF.

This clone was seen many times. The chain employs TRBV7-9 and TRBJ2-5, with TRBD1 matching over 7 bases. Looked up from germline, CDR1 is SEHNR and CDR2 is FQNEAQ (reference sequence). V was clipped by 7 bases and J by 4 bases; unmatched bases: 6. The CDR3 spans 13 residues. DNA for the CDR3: TGTGCCAGCATCCAGGACAGGCGAGAGACCCAGTACTTC. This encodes CASIQDRRETQYF. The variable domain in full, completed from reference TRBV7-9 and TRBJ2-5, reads DTGVSQNPRHKITKRGQNVTFRCDPISEHNRLYWYRQTLGQGPEFLTYFQNEAQLEKSRLLSDRFSAERPKGSFSTLEIQRTEQGDSAMYLCASIQDRRETQYFGPGTRLLVL.

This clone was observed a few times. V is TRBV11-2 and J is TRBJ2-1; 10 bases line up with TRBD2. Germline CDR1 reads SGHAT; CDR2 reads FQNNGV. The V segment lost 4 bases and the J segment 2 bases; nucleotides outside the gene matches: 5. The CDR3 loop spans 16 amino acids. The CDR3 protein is CASSSSSGGAYNEQFF. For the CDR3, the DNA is TGTGCCAGCAGCTCTTCGAGCGGGGGGGCCTACAATGAGCAGTTCTTC.

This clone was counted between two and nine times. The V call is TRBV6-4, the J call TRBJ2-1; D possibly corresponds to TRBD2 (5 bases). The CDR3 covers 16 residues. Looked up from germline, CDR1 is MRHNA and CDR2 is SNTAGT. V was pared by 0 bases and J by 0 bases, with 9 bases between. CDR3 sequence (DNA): TGTGCCAGCAGTGACTCTAGCGCAAGCTCCTACAATGAGCAGTTCTTC. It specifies CASSDSSASSYNEQFF.